Listed below are T cell receptor beta chains from one sample, sequenced in a study of OX40 agonist ivuxolimab in advanced cancers. Profiled with immunoSEQ multiplex PCR; TCRdb holds only in-frame clones, not every one. This table has about 80,000 clones, 85% appearing once. Material: CD4+ or CD8+ T cells sorted from blood, obtained in a trial of the OX40 agonist ivuxolimab. Receptors originate from an adult with an advanced solid tumor such as melanoma, head and neck, liver or kidney cancer. Both conserved end residues are part of each CDR3. A D gene is named only where the DNA matches it firmly. Only part of the rows carry a size: once, few, many, or a class if the clone is expanded.

>TRBJ2-6|NA|TRBV13|NA
CASGPWVSGANVLTF
TGTGCCAGCGGCCCTTGGGTTTCTGGGGCCAACGTCCTGACTTTC
>TRBJ1-1|NA|TRBV4-1|NA
CASSQANMGMNTEAFF
TGCGCCAGCAGCCAAGCGAACATGGGCATGAACACTGAAGCTTTCTTT
>TRBJ2-5|NA|TRBV4-2|NA
CASSQDTQGSQYF
TGTGCCAGCAGCCAAGACACCCAGGGTAGCCAGTACTTC
>TRBJ1-1|once|TRBV28|TRBD1
CASSLRQGNTEAFF
TGTGCCAGCAGCCTCAGACAGGGGAACACTGAAGCTTTCTTT
>TRBJ2-7|NA|TRBV5-1|TRBD1
CASSPDGQGNYEQYF
TGCGCCAGCAGCCCGGACGGACAGGGGAACTACGAGCAGTACTTC
>TRBJ2-7|NA|TRBV1|NA
CTSSQASGSNYEQYF
TGCACCAGCAGCCAAGCCAGCGGGAGTAACTACGAGCAGTACTTC
>TRBJ2-7|few|TRBV10-1|NA
CASSGERGQNEQYF
TGCGCCAGCAGTGGGGAGAGAGGGCAGAACGAGCAGTACTTC
>TRBJ2-3|once|TRBV4-2|NA
CASSQAAGVTDTQYF
TGTGCCAGCAGCCAAGCTGCCGGGGTGACAGATACGCAGTATTTT
>TRBJ2-3|NA|TRBV4-3|TRBD1
CASSLTGGTDTQYF
TGCGCCAGCAGCCTGACAGGGGGCACAGATACGCAGTATTTT
>TRBJ2-3|NA|TRBV13|TRBD2
CASSLGAGGTDTQYF
TGTGCCAGCAGCTTAGGGGCGGGGGGAACAGATACGCAGTATTTT
>TRBJ1-5|NA|TRBV18|NA
CASSPGNQPQHF
TGTGCCAGCTCACCAGGGAATCAGCCCCAGCATTTT
>TRBJ2-5|NA|TRBV2|NA
CASRGPRASFQETQYF
TGTGCCAGCAGGGGGCCCAGGGCCAGCTTCCAAGAGACCCAGTACTTC
>TRBJ2-7|NA|TRBV27|TRBD2
CASRWTSGTYEQYF
TGTGCCAGCCGGTGGACTAGCGGAACCTACGAGCAGTACTTC
>TRBJ2-1|NA|TRBV7-6|TRBD2
CASSTSGLAGGGNEQFF
TGTGCCAGCAGCACCTCCGGACTAGCGGGGGGGGGCAATGAGCAGTTCTTC
>TRBJ2-7|NA|TRBV9|NA
CASSPQRSSYEQYF
TGTGCCAGCAGCCCCCAGCGGAGCTCCTACGAGCAGTACTTC
>TRBJ2-7|once|TRBV7-2|NA
CASSLDGSSYEQYF
TGTGCCAGCAGCTTAGACGGGAGCTCCTACGAGCAGTACTTC
>TRBJ2-5|NA|TRBV6-1|NA
CASSSLRGTETQYF
TGTGCCAGCAGTTCCCTACGGGGGACGGAGACCCAGTACTTC
>TRBJ2-7|NA|TRBV7-2|NA
CASSFGPSSYEQYF
TGTGCCAGCAGCTTCGGTCCATCCTCCTACGAGCAGTACTTC
>TRBJ2-3|NA|TRBV29-1|NA
CSGGRDDTQYF
TGCAGCGGTGGGCGGGACGATACGCAGTATTTT
>TRBJ1-5|NA|TRBV6-5|NA
CASSSEHDQPQHF
TGTGCCAGCAGTTCCGAACACGATCAGCCCCAGCATTTT
>TRBJ1-5|NA|TRBV5-5|NA
CASSLAIGQNQPQHF
TGTGCCAGCAGCTTGGCAATAGGACAGAATCAGCCCCAGCATTTT
>TRBJ2-7|NA|TRBV7-6|TRBD2
CASSLRGGYEQYF
TGTGCCAGCAGCTTGCGGGGGGGCTACGAGCAGTACTTC